Below, 8 T cell receptor beta chains from the same sample are listed, as sequenced in a study of T cell repertoires in cytomegalovirus infection. TCRdb passed the reads through MiXCR, listing each CDR3 protein once. The sample lists roughly 180,000 distinct CDR3 sequences, roughly 27% occurring once. Sequencing was carried out using PBMCs. Receptors were obtained from a human donor in good health (CMV status not recorded). Some clones in this sample may be carry-over from other donors' samples.

This rearrangement joins TRBV10-3 to TRBJ1-1; D ambiguous. The germline V gene encodes CDR1 ENHRY and CDR2 SYGVKD. The CDR3 has 14 residues. V dropped 2 bases and J dropped 0 bases, with 7 bases sitting between them. The CDR3 bases are TGTGCCATCAGTGAGAGAACAATGAACACTGAAGCTTTCTTT. It specifies CAISERTMNTEAFF.

This clonotype was seen at least ten times. One junction end disagrees with the germline gene, perhaps due to a read error. The chain employs TRBV7-2 and TRBJ1-1, with 7 bases aligning to TRBD1. This CDR3 has 14 residues. Germline V lookup: CDR1 SGHTA, CDR2 FQGNSA. CDR3 amino acids: CASSFPTGNSEAFF. The CDR3 DNA follows: TGTGCCAGCAGCTTCCCGACAGGGAACTCTGAAGCTTTCTTT. Drawing the rest from reference TRBV7-2 and TRBJ1-1, the complete variable domain is GAGVSQSPSNKVTEKGKDVELRCDPISGHTALYWYRQSLGQGLEFLIYFQGNSAPDKSGLPSDRFSAERTGGSVSTLTIQRTQQEDSAVYLCASSFPTGNSEAFFGQGTRLTVV.

This clonotype was observed a few times. CDR3: CASRIETGEQYF. CDR3 bases: TGTGCCAGCAGGATAGAAACGGGGGAGCAGTACTTC. The chain has TRBV6-5 and TRBJ2-7; D might be TRBD2 (5 bases). The germline V and J ends were trimmed by 6 bases and 7 bases, with 13 bases remaining between them. The CDR3 has 12 amino acids. Germline CDR1 MNHEY, CDR2 SVGAGI.

The chain employs TRBV7-3 and TRBJ1-2; TRBD1 agrees at 7 bases. The CDR3 extends over 14 amino acids. The J segment lost 8 bases and the V segment lost 4 bases, leaving 10 bases of the junction unmatched. Germline V gene sequence: CDR1 SGHTA, CDR2 FQGTGA. Written as DNA, the CDR3 is TGTGCCAGCAGCTACGACAGGGACAAATCGGGCTACACCTTC. It codes for CASSYDRDKSGYTF. The full variable domain, completed using reference TRBV7-3 and TRBJ1-2, is GAGVSQTPSNKVTEKGKYVELRCDPISGHTALYWYRQSLGQGPEFLIYFQGTGAADDSGLPNDRFFAVRPEGSVSTLKIQRTERGDSAVYLCASSYDRDKSGYTFGSGTRLTVV.

The chain is built from TRBV6-6 and TRBJ2-3; perhaps TRBD2 as D (6 bases). The CDR3 totals 17 residues. Trimming removed 0 bases from V and 2 bases from J, with 15 bases in between. Germline V gene sequence: CDR1 MNHNY, CDR2 SVGAGI (reference sequence). CDR3 sequence reads: CASSYSTERAYTDTQYF. Here the CDR3 DNA reads TGTGCCAGCAGTTACTCGACTGAGCGGGCTTACACAGATACGCAGTATTTT.

The rearrangement links TRBV15 to TRBJ1-1, with D unclear. The length of the CDR3 is 16 residues. CDR1 and CDR2 (germline): LNHNV, YYDKDF (reference sequence). V was trimmed by 0 bases and J by 0 bases, leaving 11 bases between them. The CDR3 DNA reads TGTGCCACCAGCAGAGAACTCATGGGGTTGAACACTGAAGCTTTCTTT. Translated, it gives CATSRELMGLNTEAFF.

This clonotype is a singleton in its sample. The V gene is TRBV5-5, the J gene TRBJ2-6; D is unclear. The germline V gene has CDR1 SGHKS and CDR2 YYEKEE (reference sequence). There are 14 residues in the CDR3. V shed 2 bases and J shed 0 bases, with 3 bases lying between them. CDR3 sequence: CASSFRSGANVLTF. The CDR3 nucleotides are TGTGCCAGCAGCTTTCGCTCTGGGGCCAACGTCCTGACTTTC.

This clonotype has only a few counts. The chain is built from TRBV6-1 and TRBJ2-3, with a tentative D call TRBD2 (6 bases). In germline, CDR1 is MNHNS, CDR2 SASEGT. V gave up 11 bases and J gave up 5 bases, with 17 bases separating them. The CDR3 length is 13 residues. The CDR3: CAARDSLGDTQYF. Here the CDR3 DNA reads TGTGCCGCAAGGGACTCACTCGGAGATACGCAGTATTTT.